Below, 21 T cell receptor beta chains from the same sample are listed, as sequenced in a study of blood T cell repertoires in COVID-19. Clones were sequenced by immunoSEQ multiplex PCR, and TCRdb holds only the in-frame ones, with some missing. The sample contains more than 150,000 clones, roughly four fifths of which appear only once. The sample was peripheral blood. The source of these receptors is a man aged 50-59 years who had recovered from COVID-19.

The chain recombines TRBV27 with TRBJ1-1; 7 bases line up with TRBD1. Germline lookup yields CDR1 MNHEY and CDR2 SMNVEV (reference sequence). J lost 6 bases, V lost 6 bases, and 10 bases had no gene match. CDR3 length: 14 residues. The CDR3 nucleotides read TGTGCCAGCAGCCACGACAGGGTAAAATCTGAAGCTTTCTTT. This encodes CASSHDRVKSEAFF.

The chain has TRBV19 and TRBJ2-1; 7 positions agree with TRBD2. With 5 bases clipped from V and 3 bases from J, the junction kept 13 bases outside the gene matches. The CDR3 totals 17 residues. Germline CDR1 and CDR2: LNHDA and SQIVND (reference sequence). CDR3 coding DNA: TGTGCCAGTAGTCCCCTGGCCGGGGGGAGGCTCTACAATGAGCAGTTCTTC. This sequence encodes CASSPLAGGRLYNEQFF.

This clone was counted a few times. The V and J genes are TRBV7-2 and TRBJ2-1; TRBD1 agrees at 9 bases. V dropped 5 bases and J dropped 7; count of bases not matched to a gene: 3. The germline CDR1 and CDR2 sequences are SGHTA and FQGNSA. There are 13 residues in the CDR3. In nucleotides, the CDR3 is TGTGCCAGCAGCCCGACAGGGGGTAATGAGCAGTTCTTC. This gives the protein CASSPTGGNEQFF.

The chain couples TRBV10-2 to TRBJ2-1; 10 bases agree with TRBD2. In germline, CDR1 is WSHSY, CDR2 SAAADI. V lost 8 bases, J lost 0 bases, and 7 bases stayed unmatched. There are 16 residues in the CDR3. The CDR3 DNA is TGCGCCAGCCTAGCGGCTAGCGGGAGCTCCTACAATGAGCAGTTCTTC. Encoded protein: CASLAASGSSYNEQFF.

This clone was counted a few times. The J gene is TRBJ1-4, the V gene TRBV2; D not resolved. The germline V gene encodes CDR1 SNHLY and CDR2 FYNNEI. With 2 bases removed from V and 4 bases from J, the gap between germline ends came to 14 bases. The CDR3 covers 16 residues. The CDR3 loop reads CASSENPGQINEKLFF. The DNA of the CDR3 is TGTGCCAGCAGTGAAAATCCTGGCCAGATTAATGAAAAACTGTTTTTT.

This chain connects TRBV6-1 to TRBJ2-1, with 9 bases identical to TRBD2. Germline-derived CDR1 and CDR2 are MNHNS and SASEGT. The V and J ends lost 3 bases and 6 bases, in that order; junction bases with no gene match: 6. This CDR3 comprises 15 residues. DNA for the CDR3: TGTGCCAGCAGTGAGCTTAGCGGGAGTCCCAATGAGCAGTTCTTC. It codes for CASSELSGSPNEQFF.

The V and J genes are TRBV30 and TRBJ1-1; D remains ambiguous. The V end lost 2 bases, the J end lost 0 bases, and 7 bases lay between the germline ends. CDR3 length: 13 amino acids. Germline V CDR1 and CDR2: GTSNPN, SVGIG (reference sequence). CDR3 DNA: TGTGCCTGGAGTCTGGAGATGAACACTGAAGCTTTCTTT. Translating gives CAWSLEMNTEAFF.

CDR3 region: CASSFMDRDNQPQHF. CDR3 DNA: TGTGCCAGCAGCTTTATGGACAGGGACAATCAGCCCCAGCATTTT. The chain joins TRBV5-6 to TRBJ1-5, with 8 bases lining up with TRBD1. Germline V CDR1 and CDR2: SGHDT, YYEEEE. Trimming at V came to 2 bases and at J to 3 bases, leaving 4 bases not matched to a gene. There are 15 residues in the CDR3. Complete variable domain (other parts from reference TRBV5-6 and TRBJ1-5): DAGVTQSPTHLIKTRGQQVTLRCSPKSGHDTVSWYQQALGQGPQFIFQYYEEEERQRGNFPDRFSGHQFPNYSSELNVNALLLGDSALYLCASSFMDRDNQPQHFGDGTRLSIL.

J is TRBJ2-3 and V is TRBV24-1, with 9 nucleotides matching TRBD1. The length of the CDR3 is 17 residues. Germline V gene data show CDR1 as KGHDR and CDR2 as SFDVKD. J gave up 0 bases and V 2 bases, and 5 bases lay outside the gene matches. DNA for the CDR3: TGTGCCACCAGTGATTCTGGGACAGGGCCTAGCACAGATACGCAGTATTTT. It specifies CATSDSGTGPSTDTQYF.

This clone was detected only a few times. The V and J genes are TRBV4-1 and TRBJ1-5, with 10 bases identical to TRBD1. The germline V gene encodes CDR1 MGHRA and CDR2 YSYEKL. The ends lost 1 base at V and 7 bases at J; junction bases unmatched: 4. This CDR3 comprises 15 residues. This CDR3 reads CASSQAGQGMQPQHF. The CDR3 nucleotides are TGCGCCAGCAGCCAAGCGGGACAGGGGATGCAGCCCCAGCATTTT.

The CDR3 spells CATSSGDRATNEKLFF. The DNA for the CDR3 is TGTGCCACCAGCAGCGGCGACAGAGCAACTAATGAAAAACTGTTTTTT. This rearrangement joins TRBV15 to TRBJ1-4; D is perhaps TRBD1 (5 bases). The CDR3 is 16 amino acids. Trimming removed 3 bases from V and 0 bases from J, with 11 bases in between. Germline V CDR1 and CDR2: LNHNV, YYDKDF (reference sequence).

The rearrangement uses TRBV19 and TRBJ2-7; 8 positions agree with TRBD1. The CDR3 loop spans 15 amino acids. With V trimmed by 9 bases and J by 2 bases, 12 bases remained unmatched. The germline V gene encodes CDR1 LNHDA and CDR2 SQIVND (reference sequence). CDR3 coding DNA: TGTGCCAGCCAGGACAGGGCCCGATTCCCCTACGAGCAGTACTTC. It codes for CASQDRARFPYEQYF.

Note on this clone: A much larger clonotype is one base distant, so this may be a read error. Other DNA sequences in the sample encode the same CDR3. The rearrangement links TRBV18 to TRBJ2-7, with a weak D call TRBD1 (5 bases). Germline V gives CDR1 KGHSH, CDR2 LQKENI. This CDR3 contains 12 residues. Trimming cost V 4 bases and J 2 bases, with 6 bases left between them. The CDR3 protein is CASSQGTYEQYF. The CDR3 coding sequence is TGTGCCAGCTCACAGGGGACCTACGAGCAGTACTTC.

This clone occurred once. This sequence joins TRBV5-1 and TRBJ2-1; D gene unclear. The length of the CDR3 is 14 residues. Deletions cut 1 base from V and 1 base from J, with 6 bases between. Germline CDR1 and CDR2: SGHRS and YFSETQ. The CDR3 coding sequence is TGCGCCAGCAGCTTGCTTAGTTCCTACAATGAGCAGTTCTTC. Translating it yields CASSLLSSYNEQFF. The full variable domain, rest sourced from reference TRBV5-1 and TRBJ2-1, is KAGVTQTPRYLIKTRGQQVTLSCSPISGHRSVSWYQQTPGQGLQFLFEYFSETQRNKGNFPGRFSGRQFSNSRSEMNVSTLELGDSALYLCASSLLSSYNEQFFGPGTRLTVL.

This clone has more than one count but fewer than ten. The J gene is TRBJ1-1, the V gene TRBV14, with D hard to call. The CDR3 sequence is 16 residues long. Germline CDR1 and CDR2: SGHDN and FVKESK. V gave up 4 bases and J gave up 3 bases, with 18 bases separating them. CDR3: CASSPPGKAADTEAFF. CDR3 DNA sequence: TGTGCCAGCAGCCCCCCGGGGAAGGCTGCCGACACTGAAGCTTTCTTT.

V is TRBV6-5 and J is TRBJ2-5, with D possibly TRBD1 on 5 matching bases. V gave up 6 bases and J gave up 4 bases, with 15 bases separating them. The CDR3 spans 14 residues. CDR1 and CDR2 (germline): MNHEY, SVGAGI. The CDR3 DNA sequence: TGTGCCAGCAGGAAAAACACAGGTCCAGAGACCCAGTACTTC. Translation gives CASRKNTGPETQYF.

The chain uses TRBV30 and TRBJ1-2; D may be TRBD1 (6 bases). The germline V gene encodes CDR1 GTSNPN and CDR2 SVGIG (reference sequence). This CDR3 has 14 amino acids. V was shortened by 3 bases and J by 5 bases, with 16 bases between the two germline ends. In nucleotides, the CDR3 is TGTGCCTGGAGGGCGGGGGCGCAAGGGTATGGCTACACCTTC. Its protein is CAWRAGAQGYGYTF.

The V call is TRBV5-1, the J call TRBJ1-4, with D possibly matching TRBD1 (5 bases). The length of the CDR3 is 16 residues. V lost 0 bases and J lost 8, with 17 bases in between. Germline loops: CDR1 SGHRS, CDR2 YFSETQ. The CDR3 DNA follows: TGCGCCAGCAGCTTGGGGTTTCGGCAGGGAGGCGAAAAACTGTTTTTT. Its protein is CASSLGFRQGGEKLFF.

The V gene is TRBV10-3, the J gene TRBJ2-3; weak D call: TRBD2 (5 bases). Germline V gene sequence: CDR1 ENHRY, CDR2 SYGVKD. V gave up 10 bases and J gave up 0 bases, with 8 bases separating them. This CDR3 has 12 residues. The CDR3 DNA reads as TGTGCCAGCCGGGAAAGCACAGATACGCAGTATTTT. Protein: CASRESTDTQYF.

This clone appeared once. The chain uses TRBV19 and TRBJ1-2; TRBD1 might be the D (5 bases). Germline loops: CDR1 LNHDA, CDR2 SQIVND (reference sequence). V dropped 9 bases and J dropped 0 bases, with 11 bases sitting between them. This CDR3 has 13 amino acids. The CDR3 bases are TGTGCCAGCAAACCGACAGCTAACTATGGCTACACCTTC. This translates into CASKPTANYGYTF.

The rearrangement joins TRBV24-1 to TRBJ2-5, with 10 bases matching TRBD2. Per germline, CDR1 KGHDR and CDR2 SFDVKD. The CDR3 is 18 residues long. V was pared by 3 bases and J by 5 bases, with 14 bases of the junction left unmatched. CDR3 sequence (DNA): TGTGCCACCAGTGATCCAAGGCATCCTAGCGGGAGTGGTGAGACCCAGTACTTC. It encodes CATSDPRHPSGSGETQYF.